Sequencing of this T cell receptor (beta chain) was carried out in a study of control samples from healthy donors and cancer patients. Clones were sequenced by immunoSEQ multiplex PCR, and TCRdb holds only the in-frame ones, with some missing. The repertoire holds approximately 150,000 clones, 91% seen once, with less than 8.5% in the top ten. The CDR3 length is 12 residues. The V gene's germline CDR1 is SGDLS and CDR2 YYNGEE. The V gene lost 3 bases and the J gene lost 2 bases, with 5 bases spanning the gap. The rearrangement uses TRBV9 and TRBJ1-1, with D uncertain. This TCR was recovered from a man aged 18 to 35 in good health. The specimen sequenced was blood. The CDR3 sequence is CASSASNTEAFF. The CDR3 DNA sequence: TGTGCCAGCAGCGCCTCAAACACTGAAGCTTTCTTT.